Listed below are T cell receptor beta chains from one sample, sequenced in a study of blood T cell repertoires in COVID-19. Clones were read by immunoSEQ multiplex PCR, and TCRdb kept only the in-frame ones, dropping some. Of some 260,000 clones listed, roughly 88% are singletons. Sequenced material: peripheral blood. These receptors all come from a woman aged 70-85 years with COVID-19, enrolled during active disease. Each CDR3 is given with its conserved first and last residue. The order of the fields is J gene, V gene, clone size, D gene, CDR3 DNA, CDR3 protein. A D gene is named only where the DNA matches it firmly. Clone sizes are given selectively: once, few, many, or a class where the clone is expanded.

TRBJ1-4 | TRBV28 | - | TRBD1 | TGTGCCAGCAGTTGGACAGGGCCCAATGAAAAACTGTTTTTT | CASSWTGPNEKLFF
TRBJ1-5 | TRBV28 | - | TRBD1 | TGTGCCAGCAGAACCACGGGACAGGGGGGATCGGGCAATCAGCCCCAGCATTTT | CASRTTGQGGSGNQPQHF
TRBJ1-1 | TRBV28 | - | - | TGTGCCAGCAGTTTACGACAGGTTAACACTGAAGCTTTCTTT | CASSLRQVNTEAFF
TRBJ2-5 | TRBV30 | - | TRBD2 | TGTGCCTGGACTAGCGGGAGGGCCGCAGTAAAGACCCAGTACTTC | CAWTSGRAAVKTQYF
TRBJ1-6 | TRBV5-1 | - | TRBD1 | TGCGCCAGCAGCTTAAAAACGGGACAGGGTTGGAATTCACCCCTCCACTTT | CASSLKTGQGWNSPLHF
TRBJ2-7 | TRBV6-6 | once | - | TGTGCCAGCAGTGGACAGAGCTCCTACGAGCAGTACTTC | CASSGQSSYEQYF
TRBJ1-1 | TRBV7-8 | - | TRBD1 | TGTGCCAGCAGCTTACACAGGGGAATGGACACTGAAGCTTTCTTT | CASSLHRGMDTEAFF
TRBJ2-2 | TRBV24-1 | - | - | TGTGCCACCAGTGATTATGGCCGGAACACCGGGGAGCTGTTTTTT | CATSDYGRNTGELFF
TRBJ1-1 | TRBV14 | - | TRBD1 | TGTGCCAGCAGCCCTATCAGGGGGCGGACTGAAGCTTTCTTT | CASSPIRGRTEAFF
TRBJ2-6 | TRBV5-4 | - | TRBD1 | TGTGCCAGCAGCAAAGGACAGGCTGGGGCCAACGTCCTGACTTTC | CASSKGQAGANVLTF
TRBJ2-5 | TRBV15 | - | - | TGTGCCACCAGTAAAAATCCGGGACAACTATACCAAGAGACCCAGTACTTC | CATSKNPGQLYQETQYF
TRBJ1-2 | TRBV9 | once | - | TGTGCCAGCAGCGTAGTATCTTCCCCGTCAGGGAACTATGGCTACACCTTC | CASSVVSSPSGNYGYTF
TRBJ2-5 | TRBV3-1/TRBV3-2 | - | TRBD2 | TGTGCCAGCAGCCAAGAAAGGGGGGGACTAGCGGGAGAAGAGACCCAGTACTTC | CASSQERGGLAGEETQYF
TRBJ2-7 | TRBV3-1/TRBV3-2 | - | TRBD2 | TGTGCCAGCAGCCAAGATCGGCTAGCGGGATCCTACGAGCAGTACTTC | CASSQDRLAGSYEQYF
TRBJ1-2 | TRBV30 | - | TRBD1 | TGTGCCTGGAGCCCCACAGGACAGGGGGCCCACTATGGCTACACCTTC | CAWSPTGQGAHYGYTF
TRBJ2-7 | TRBV3-1/TRBV3-2 | - | - | TGTGCCAGCAGCCGAGACAGTTACTCCTACGAGCAGTACTTC | CASSRDSYSYEQYF
TRBJ1-3 | TRBV7-4 | - | TRBD1 | TGTGCCAGCAGCCCAGGGACAGCCTCTGGAAACACCATATATTTT | CASSPGTASGNTIYF
TRBJ1-5 | TRBV28 | - | - | TGTGCCAGCACTCCCCGGGGGGCAGGTAATCAGCCCCAGCATTTT | CASTPRGAGNQPQHF
TRBJ1-2 | TRBV28 | - | TRBD1 | TGTGCCAGCAGAAGACAGGGGGTAAAGGGCTACACCTTC | CASRRQGVKGYTF
TRBJ1-1 | TRBV10-3 | - | - | TGTGCCATCAGCAAGGGGGACACTCGTGAAGCTTTCTTT | CAISKGDTREAFF
TRBJ1-3 | TRBV15 | - | - | TGTGCCACCAGCAGGGGACGGGGGGGAAACACCATATATTTT | CATSRGRGGNTIYF
TRBJ2-7 | TRBV20-1 | once | - | TGCAGTGCTAGTGTACTTTCCTACGAGCAGTACTTC | CSASVLSYEQYF
TRBJ1-3 | TRBV11-1 | few | - | TGTGCCAGCAGCCCGAGGAGAATCTCTGGAAACACCATATATTTT | CASSPRRISGNTIYF
TRBJ2-7 | TRBV12-5 | few | TRBD2 | TGTGCTAGTGGTCCTTCTTTAGCGGGAGGCTACGAGCAGTACTTC | CASGPSLAGGYEQYF
TRBJ2-7 | TRBV30 | - | TRBD2 | TGTGCCTGGAGGGGGCGGGAGAAGCAGTACTTC | CAWRGREKQYF
TRBJ2-4 | TRBV7-9 | few | TRBD2 | TGTGCCAGCAGCTTAGCGGGTAGCGGGCTGAACATTCAGTACTTC | CASSLAGSGLNIQYF
TRBJ1-4 | TRBV28 | - | - | TGTGCCAGCAGTCCAGGGTTTGAAAAACTGTTTTTT | CASSPGFEKLFF
TRBJ2-5 | TRBV5-1 | - | - | TGCGCCAGCAGCCAGTCAGGGGAGACCCAGTACTTC | CASSQSGETQYF
TRBJ2-1 | TRBV5-1 | - | TRBD2 | TGCGCCAGCAGCTTGGGACTAGCGGGAGAGCAGTTCTTC | CASSLGLAGEQFF
TRBJ2-1 | TRBV27 | - | TRBD2 | TGTGCCAGCAGTATGACTAGCGGGAGTCCGGCTGAGCAGTTCTTC | CASSMTSGSPAEQFF
TRBJ2-2 | TRBV7-6 | few | - | TGTGCCAGCAGCTTGGAGATCCGTTTCACCGGGGAGCTGTTTTTT | CASSLEIRFTGELFF
TRBJ1-2 | TRBV6-5 | - | - | TGTGCCAGCAGTACAACCGGGACAAACTATGGCTACACCTTC | CASSTTGTNYGYTF
TRBJ2-3 | TRBV5-1 | - | - | TGCGCCAGCAGCTCTCCTGAACGGAGCCGCACAGATACGCAGTATTTT | CASSSPERSRTDTQYF
TRBJ2-4 | TRBV29-1 | - | TRBD2 | TGCAGCGTCACGGGACTAGCGGGAGGGATGTCAAACATTCAGTACTTC | CSVTGLAGGMSNIQYF
TRBJ2-1 | TRBV3-1/TRBV3-2 | - | - | TGTGCCAGCAGCCAAGAATCGACGGGAACCTACAATGAGCAGTTCTTC | CASSQESTGTYNEQFF
TRBJ2-5 | TRBV28 | - | - | TGTGCCAGCAGTTTGTGGGGCGGAGAGACCCAGTACTTC | CASSLWGGETQYF
TRBJ1-1 | TRBV19 | - | - | TGTGCCAGTAGTATAGACAAGAACACTGAAGCTTTCTTT | CASSIDKNTEAFF
TRBJ2-1 | TRBV7-2 | - | TRBD2 | TGTGCCAGCAGACTAGCGGGCTACAATGAGCAGTTCTTC | CASRLAGYNEQFF
TRBJ2-7 | TRBV5-1 | few | TRBD2 | TGCGCCAGCAGCTTGGCGTTGGGACTAGCGACGACCTACGAGCAGTACTTC | CASSLALGLATTYEQYF
TRBJ2-7 | TRBV18 | - | - | TGTGCCAGCTCACCCCCCGGGACTCCTACTTACGAGCAGTACTTC | CASSPPGTPTYEQYF
TRBJ1-2 | TRBV29-1 | - | - | TGCAGCGTTAACAGGGCAGGTGGCTACACCTTC | CSVNRAGGYTF